This T cell receptor (beta chain) was observed in a study of cytomegalovirus exposure and HLA in healthy donors. The CDR3 runs 14 residues. The V end lost 1 base, the J end lost 4 bases, and 10 bases lay between the germline ends. Germline CDR1 reads SGHVS; CDR2 reads FNYEAQ. The PCR employed 60 Vbeta primers together with 13 Jbeta primers. TCRdb's table, derived via immunoSEQ multiplex PCR, lists solely in-frame clones and lacks some. The sample shows about 250,000 clones, under 80% of them seen only once. All donors participated as healthy donors of bone marrow. V is TRBV7-6 and J is TRBJ1-1; D unclear. The sample was PBMCs. The sequence came from a female donor in good health and CMV-seronegative. CDR3 amino acids: CASSLVVEGTEAFF. The CDR3, as DNA: TGTGCCAGCAGCTTAGTGGTGGAGGGCACTGAAGCTTTCTTT.